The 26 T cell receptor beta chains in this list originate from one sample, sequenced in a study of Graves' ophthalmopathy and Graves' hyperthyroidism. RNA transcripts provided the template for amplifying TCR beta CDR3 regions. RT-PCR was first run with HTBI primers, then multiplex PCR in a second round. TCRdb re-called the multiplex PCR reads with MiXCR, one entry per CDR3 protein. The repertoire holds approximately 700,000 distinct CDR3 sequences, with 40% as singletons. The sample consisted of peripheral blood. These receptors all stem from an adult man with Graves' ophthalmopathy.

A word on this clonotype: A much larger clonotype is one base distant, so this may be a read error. CDR3 sequence (DNA): TGTGCCAGCAGCGAGACGGCAGGGGAAAAACTGTTTTTT. Translation: CASSETAGEKLFF. The chain links TRBV12-3 or TRBV12-4 to TRBJ1-4; weak D call: TRBD1 (5 bases). This CDR3 contains 13 residues. V lost 6 bases, J lost 8 bases, and 13 bases lay in between.

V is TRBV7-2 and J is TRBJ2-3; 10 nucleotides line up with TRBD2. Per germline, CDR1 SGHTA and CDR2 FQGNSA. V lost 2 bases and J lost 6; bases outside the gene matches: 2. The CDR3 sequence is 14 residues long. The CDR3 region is CASSLSGRADTQYF. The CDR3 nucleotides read TGTGCCAGCAGCTTAAGCGGGAGGGCCGATACGCAGTATTTT.

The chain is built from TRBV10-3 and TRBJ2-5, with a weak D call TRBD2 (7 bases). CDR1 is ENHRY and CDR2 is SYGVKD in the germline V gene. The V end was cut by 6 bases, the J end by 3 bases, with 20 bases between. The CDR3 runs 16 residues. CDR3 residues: CAISEGGGDIEETQYF. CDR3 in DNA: TGTGCCATCAGCGAGGGTGGGGGGGACATTGAAGAGACCCAGTACTTC.

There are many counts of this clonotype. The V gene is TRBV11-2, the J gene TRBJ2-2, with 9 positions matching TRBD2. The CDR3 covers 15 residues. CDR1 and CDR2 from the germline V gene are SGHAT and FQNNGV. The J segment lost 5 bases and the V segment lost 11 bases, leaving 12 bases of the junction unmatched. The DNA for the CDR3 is TGTGCCGGCGCGCGGACTAGCGTGTCTACCGGGGAGCTGTTTTTT. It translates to CAGARTSVSTGELFF. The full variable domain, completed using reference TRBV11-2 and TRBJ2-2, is EAGVAQSPRYKIIEKRQSVAFWCNPISGHATLYWYQQILGQGPKLLIQFQNNGVVDDSQLPKDRFSAERLKGVDSTLKIQPAKLEDSAVYLCAGARTSVSTGELFFGEGSRLTVL.

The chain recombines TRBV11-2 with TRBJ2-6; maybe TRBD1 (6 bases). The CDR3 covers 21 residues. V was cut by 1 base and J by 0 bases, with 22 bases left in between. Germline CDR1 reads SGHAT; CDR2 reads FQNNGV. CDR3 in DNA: TGTGCCAGCAGCTTAGGACGGTGGGGGCCCACACCTCTCTCTGGGGCCAACGTCCTGACTTTC. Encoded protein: CASSLGRWGPTPLSGANVLTF.

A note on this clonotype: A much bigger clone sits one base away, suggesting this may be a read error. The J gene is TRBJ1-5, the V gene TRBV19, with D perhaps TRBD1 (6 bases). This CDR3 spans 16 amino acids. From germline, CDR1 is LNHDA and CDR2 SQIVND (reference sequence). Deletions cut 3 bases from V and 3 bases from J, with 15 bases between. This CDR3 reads CASSILGQPTNQPQHF. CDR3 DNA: TGTGCCAGTAGTATCTTAGGACAGCCGACCAATCAGCCCCAGCATTTT.

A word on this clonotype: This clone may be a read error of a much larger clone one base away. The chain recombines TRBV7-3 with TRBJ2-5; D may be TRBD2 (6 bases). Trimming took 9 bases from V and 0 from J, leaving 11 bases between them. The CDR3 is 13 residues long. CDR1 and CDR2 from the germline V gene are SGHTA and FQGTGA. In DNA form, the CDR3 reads TGTGCCAGGAGCGGGCGGGACCAAGAGACCCAGTACTTC. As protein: CARSGRDQETQYF. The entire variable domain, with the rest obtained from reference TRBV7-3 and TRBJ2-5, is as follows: GAGVSQTPSNKVTEKGKYVELRCDPISGHTALYWYRQSLGQGPEFLIYFQGTGAADDSGLPNDRFFAVRPEGSVSTLKIQRTERGDSAVYLCARSGRDQETQYFGPGTRLLVL.

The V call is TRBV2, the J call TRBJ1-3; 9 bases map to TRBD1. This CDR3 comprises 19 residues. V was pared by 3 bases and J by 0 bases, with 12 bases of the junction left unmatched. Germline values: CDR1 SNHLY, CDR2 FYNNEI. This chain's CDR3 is CASSDSRDRVTPSGNTIYF. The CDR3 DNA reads TGTGCCAGCAGTGACTCCCGGGACAGGGTTACACCCTCTGGAAACACCATATATTTT. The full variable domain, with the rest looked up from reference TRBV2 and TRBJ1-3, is EPEVTQTPSHQVTQMGQEVILRCVPISNHLYFYWYRQILGQKVEFLVSFYNNEISEKSEIFDDQFSVERPDGSNFTLKIRSTKLEDSAMYFCASSDSRDRVTPSGNTIYFGEGSWLTVV.

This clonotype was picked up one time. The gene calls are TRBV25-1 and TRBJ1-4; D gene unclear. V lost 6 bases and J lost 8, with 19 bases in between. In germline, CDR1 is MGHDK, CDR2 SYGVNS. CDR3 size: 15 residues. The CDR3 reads CASSQAYRGFEKLFF. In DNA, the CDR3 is TGTGCCAGCAGCCAAGCGTACAGAGGTTTCGAAAAACTGTTTTTT.

The CDR3 loop reads CAISYLWTSASTDTQYF. The CDR3 DNA reads as TGTGCCATCAGTTACCTTTGGACGTCGGCTAGCACAGATACGCAGTATTTT. The chain uses TRBV10-3 and TRBJ2-3; the D is unclear. This CDR3 has 17 amino acids. V was pared by 5 bases and J by 0 bases, with 18 bases between. Germline CDR1 ENHRY, CDR2 SYGVKD.

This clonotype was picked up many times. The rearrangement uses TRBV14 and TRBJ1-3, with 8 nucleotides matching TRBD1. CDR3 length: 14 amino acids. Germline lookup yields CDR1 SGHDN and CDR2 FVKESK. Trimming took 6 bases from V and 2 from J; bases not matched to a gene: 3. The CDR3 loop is CASSIQGAGNTIYF. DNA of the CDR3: TGTGCCAGCAGTATACAGGGGGCTGGAAACACCATATATTTT.

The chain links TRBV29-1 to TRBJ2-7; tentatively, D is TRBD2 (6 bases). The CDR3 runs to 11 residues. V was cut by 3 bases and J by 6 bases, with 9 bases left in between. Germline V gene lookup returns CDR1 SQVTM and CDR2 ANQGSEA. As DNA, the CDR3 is TGCAGCGTTGAGATGGGGGGCGAGCAGTACTTC. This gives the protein CSVEMGGEQYF.

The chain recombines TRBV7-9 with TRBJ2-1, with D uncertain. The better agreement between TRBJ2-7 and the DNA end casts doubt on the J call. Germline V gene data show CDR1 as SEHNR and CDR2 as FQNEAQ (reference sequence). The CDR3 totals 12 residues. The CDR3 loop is CASSLRQNEQYF. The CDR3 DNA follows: TGTGCCAGCAGCTTAAGGCAGAATGAGCAGTACTTC.

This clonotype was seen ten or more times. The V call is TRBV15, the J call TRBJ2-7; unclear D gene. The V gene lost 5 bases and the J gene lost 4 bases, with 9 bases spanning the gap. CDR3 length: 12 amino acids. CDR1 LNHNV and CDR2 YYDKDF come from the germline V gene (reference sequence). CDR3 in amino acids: CATSALGYEQYF. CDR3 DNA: TGTGCCACCAGCGCTTTAGGATACGAGCAGTACTTC.

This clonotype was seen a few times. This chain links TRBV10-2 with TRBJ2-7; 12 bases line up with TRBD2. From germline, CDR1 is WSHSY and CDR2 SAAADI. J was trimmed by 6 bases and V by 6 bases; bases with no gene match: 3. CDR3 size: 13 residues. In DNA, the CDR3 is TGCGCCAGCAGCATACTAGCGGGGGGCGAGCAGTACTTC. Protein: CASSILAGGEQYF.

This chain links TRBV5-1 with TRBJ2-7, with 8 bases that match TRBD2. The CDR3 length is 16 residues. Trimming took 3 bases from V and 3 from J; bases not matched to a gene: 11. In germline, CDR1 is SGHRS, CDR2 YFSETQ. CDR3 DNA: TGCGCCAGCAGCTGGACACTCCCAGCGGGAGACTACGAGCAGTACTTC. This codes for CASSWTLPAGDYEQYF.

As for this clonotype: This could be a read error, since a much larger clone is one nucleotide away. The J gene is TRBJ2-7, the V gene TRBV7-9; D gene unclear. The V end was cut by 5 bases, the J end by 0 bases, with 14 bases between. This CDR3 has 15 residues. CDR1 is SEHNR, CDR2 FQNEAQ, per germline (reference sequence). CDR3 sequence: CASSRELSVSYEQYF. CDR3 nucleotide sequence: TGTGCCAGCAGCAGAGAATTGTCGGTCTCCTACGAGCAGTACTTC.

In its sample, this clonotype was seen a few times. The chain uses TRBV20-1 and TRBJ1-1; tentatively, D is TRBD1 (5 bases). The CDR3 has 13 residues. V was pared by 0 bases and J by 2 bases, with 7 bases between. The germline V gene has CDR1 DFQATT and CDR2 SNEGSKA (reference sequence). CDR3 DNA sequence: TGCAGTGCTAGAGACAGGGTTAACACTGAAGCTTTCTTT. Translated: CSARDRVNTEAFF.

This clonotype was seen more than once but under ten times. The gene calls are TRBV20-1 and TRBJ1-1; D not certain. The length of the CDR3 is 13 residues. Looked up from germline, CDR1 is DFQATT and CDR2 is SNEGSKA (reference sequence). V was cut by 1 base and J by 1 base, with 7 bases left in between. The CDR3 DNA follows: TGCAGTGCTAGAGGTTACTGGAACACTGAAGCTTTCTTT. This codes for CSARGYWNTEAFF.

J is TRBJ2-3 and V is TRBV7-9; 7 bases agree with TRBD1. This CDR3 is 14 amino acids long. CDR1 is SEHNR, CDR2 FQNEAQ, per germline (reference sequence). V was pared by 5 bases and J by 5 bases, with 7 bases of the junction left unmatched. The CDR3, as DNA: TGTGCCAGCAGCGCAGGGGGTGGGAAAGATACGCAGTATTTT. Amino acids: CASSAGGGKDTQYF.

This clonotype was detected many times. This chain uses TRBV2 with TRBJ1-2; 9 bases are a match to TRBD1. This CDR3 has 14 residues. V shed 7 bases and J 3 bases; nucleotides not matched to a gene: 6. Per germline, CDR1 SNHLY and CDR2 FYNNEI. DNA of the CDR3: TGTGCCAGCAACCCTCGGACAGGGGACTATGGCTACACCTTC. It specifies CASNPRTGDYGYTF.

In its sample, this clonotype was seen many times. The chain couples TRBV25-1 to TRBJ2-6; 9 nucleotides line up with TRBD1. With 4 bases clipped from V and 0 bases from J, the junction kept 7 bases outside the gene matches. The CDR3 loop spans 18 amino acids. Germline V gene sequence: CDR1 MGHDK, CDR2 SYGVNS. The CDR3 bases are TGTGCCAGCAGTGTAACCGGGACAGGGTTCTCTGGGGCCAACGTCCTGACTTTC. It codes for CASSVTGTGFSGANVLTF. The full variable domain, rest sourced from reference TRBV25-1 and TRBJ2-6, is EADIYQTPRYLVIGTGKKITLECSQTMGHDKMYWYQQDPGMELHLIHYSYGVNSTEKGDLSSESTVSRIRTEHFPLTLESARPSHTSQYLCASSVTGTGFSGANVLTFGAGSRLTVL.

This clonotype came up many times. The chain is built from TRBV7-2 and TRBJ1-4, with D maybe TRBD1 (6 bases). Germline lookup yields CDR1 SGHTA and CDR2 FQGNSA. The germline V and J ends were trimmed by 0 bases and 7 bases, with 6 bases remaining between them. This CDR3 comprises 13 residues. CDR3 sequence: CASSLAGGEKLFF. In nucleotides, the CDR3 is TGTGCCAGCAGCTTAGCAGGGGGTGAAAAACTGTTTTTT. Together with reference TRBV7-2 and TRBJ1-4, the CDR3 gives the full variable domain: GAGVSQSPSNKVTEKGKDVELRCDPISGHTALYWYRQSLGQGLEFLIYFQGNSAPDKSGLPSDRFSAERTGGSVSTLTIQRTQQEDSAVYLCASSLAGGEKLFFGSGTQLSVL.

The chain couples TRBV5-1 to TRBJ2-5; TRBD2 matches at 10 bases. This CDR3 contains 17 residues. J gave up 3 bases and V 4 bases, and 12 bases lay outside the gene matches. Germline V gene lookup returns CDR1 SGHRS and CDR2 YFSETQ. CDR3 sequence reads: CASSKGVSAGGEETQYF. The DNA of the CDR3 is TGCGCCAGCAGCAAGGGGGTATCAGCGGGAGGGGAAGAGACCCAGTACTTC.

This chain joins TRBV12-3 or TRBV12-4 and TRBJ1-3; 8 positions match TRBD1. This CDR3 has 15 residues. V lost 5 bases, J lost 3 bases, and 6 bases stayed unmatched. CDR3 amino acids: CASSPRTGLGNTIYF. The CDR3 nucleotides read TGTGCCAGCAGTCCACGGACAGGGCTTGGAAACACCATATATTTT.

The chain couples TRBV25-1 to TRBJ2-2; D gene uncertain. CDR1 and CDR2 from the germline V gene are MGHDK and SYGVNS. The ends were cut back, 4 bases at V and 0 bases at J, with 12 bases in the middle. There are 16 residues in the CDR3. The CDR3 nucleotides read TGTGCCAGCAGTGCTCCCCGAAAAACGAACACCGGGGAGCTGTTTTTT. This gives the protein CASSAPRKTNTGELFF.